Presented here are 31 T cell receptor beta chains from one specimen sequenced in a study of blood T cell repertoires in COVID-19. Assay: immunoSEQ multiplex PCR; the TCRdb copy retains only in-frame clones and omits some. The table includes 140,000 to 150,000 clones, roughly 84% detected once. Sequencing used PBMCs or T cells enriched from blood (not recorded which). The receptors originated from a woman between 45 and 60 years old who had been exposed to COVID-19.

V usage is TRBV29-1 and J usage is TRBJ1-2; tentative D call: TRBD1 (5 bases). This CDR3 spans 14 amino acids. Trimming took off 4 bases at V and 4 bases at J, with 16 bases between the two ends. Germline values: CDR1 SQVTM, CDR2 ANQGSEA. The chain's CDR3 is CSVVRAAGVYGYTF. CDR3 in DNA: TGCAGCGTTGTTAGGGCCGCGGGGGTCTATGGCTACACCTTC.

CDR3 region: CASSFLNSGGGVFNEQFF. CDR3 nucleotide sequence: TGCGCCAGCAGCTTCCTTAATTCCGGCGGGGGGGTTTTCAATGAGCAGTTCTTC. The chain couples TRBV5-1 to TRBJ2-1; 9 bases align to TRBD2. V gave up 2 bases and J gave up 6 bases; unmatched junction bases: 15. The CDR3 is made up of 18 amino acids. Germline loops: CDR1 SGHRS, CDR2 YFSETQ.

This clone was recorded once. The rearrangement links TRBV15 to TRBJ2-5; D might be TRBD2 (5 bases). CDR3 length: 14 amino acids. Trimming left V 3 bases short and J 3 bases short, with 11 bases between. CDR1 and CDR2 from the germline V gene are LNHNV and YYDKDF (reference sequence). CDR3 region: CATSRPGKEETQYF. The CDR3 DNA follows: TGTGCCACCAGCAGGCCGGGGAAGGAAGAGACCCAGTACTTC.

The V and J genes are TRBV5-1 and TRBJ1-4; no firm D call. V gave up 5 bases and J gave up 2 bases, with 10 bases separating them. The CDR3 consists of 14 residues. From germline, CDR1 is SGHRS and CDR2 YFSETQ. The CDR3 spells CASSPTTTNEKLFF. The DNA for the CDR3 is TGCGCCAGCAGTCCGACAACGACTAATGAAAAACTGTTTTTT.

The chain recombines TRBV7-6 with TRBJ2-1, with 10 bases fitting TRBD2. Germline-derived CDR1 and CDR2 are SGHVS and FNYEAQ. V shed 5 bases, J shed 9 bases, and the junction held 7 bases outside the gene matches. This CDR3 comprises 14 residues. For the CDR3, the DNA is TGTGCCAGCAGCCCCACTAGCGGGATTTCTGAGCAGTTCTTC. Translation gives CASSPTSGISEQFF.

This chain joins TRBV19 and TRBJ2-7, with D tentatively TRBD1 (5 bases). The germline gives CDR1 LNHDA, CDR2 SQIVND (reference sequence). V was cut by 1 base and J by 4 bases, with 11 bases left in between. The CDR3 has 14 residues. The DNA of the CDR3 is TGTGCCAGTAGTATAGTCGTAGGGGAATACGAGCAGTACTTC. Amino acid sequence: CASSIVVGEYEQYF.

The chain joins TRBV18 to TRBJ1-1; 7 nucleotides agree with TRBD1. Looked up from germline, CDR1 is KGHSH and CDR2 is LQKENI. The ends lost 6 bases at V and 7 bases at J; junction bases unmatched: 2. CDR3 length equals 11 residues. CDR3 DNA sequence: TGTGCCAGCTCGGGACAGCTTGAAGCTTTCTTT. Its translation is CASSGQLEAFF.

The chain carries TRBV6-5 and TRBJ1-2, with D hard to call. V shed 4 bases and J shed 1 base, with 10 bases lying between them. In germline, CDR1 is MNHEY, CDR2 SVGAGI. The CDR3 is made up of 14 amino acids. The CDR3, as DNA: TGTGCCAGCAGTTTGAGCCCTATTAACTATGGCTACACCTTC. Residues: CASSLSPINYGYTF.

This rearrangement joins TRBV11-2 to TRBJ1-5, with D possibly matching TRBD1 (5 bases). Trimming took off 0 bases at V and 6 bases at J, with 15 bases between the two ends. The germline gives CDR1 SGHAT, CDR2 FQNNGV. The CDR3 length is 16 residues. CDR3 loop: CASSLDSGSSGQPQHF. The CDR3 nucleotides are TGTGCCAGCAGCTTAGACTCAGGGTCTAGTGGTCAGCCCCAGCATTTT. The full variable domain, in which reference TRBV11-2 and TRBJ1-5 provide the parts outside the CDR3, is EAGVAQSPRYKIIEKRQSVAFWCNPISGHATLYWYQQILGQGPKLLIQFQNNGVVDDSQLPKDRFSAERLKGVDSTLKIQPAKLEDSAVYLCASSLDSGSSGQPQHFGDGTRLSIL.

For the CDR3, the DNA is TGTGCCAGCAGCTTAGCGCAAACTAGCGGGAGGATAGGCACAGATACGCAGTATTTT. This gives the protein CASSLAQTSGRIGTDTQYF. The rearrangement uses TRBV7-9 and TRBJ2-3; 12 positions agree with TRBD2. V was pared by 0 bases and J by 1 base, with 8 bases of the junction left unmatched. The germline CDR1 and CDR2 sequences are SEHNR and FQNEAQ (reference sequence). The CDR3 totals 19 residues.

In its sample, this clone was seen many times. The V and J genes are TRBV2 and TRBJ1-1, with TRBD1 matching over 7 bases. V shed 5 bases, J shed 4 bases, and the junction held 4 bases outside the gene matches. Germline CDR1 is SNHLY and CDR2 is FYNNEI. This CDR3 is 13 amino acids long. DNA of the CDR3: TGTGCCAGCAGTCTAGACAGGGTCACTGAAGCTTTCTTT. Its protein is CASSLDRVTEAFF.

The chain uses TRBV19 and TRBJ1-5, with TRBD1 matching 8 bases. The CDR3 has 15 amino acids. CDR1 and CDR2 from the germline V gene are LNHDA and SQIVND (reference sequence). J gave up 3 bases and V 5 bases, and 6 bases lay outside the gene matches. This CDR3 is CASSPRTGNNQPQHF. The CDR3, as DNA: TGTGCCAGTAGTCCCCGGACAGGGAACAATCAGCCCCAGCATTTT.

The CDR3 loop is CASSLTGHETQYF. The CDR3 DNA sequence: TGTGCCAGCAGCTTAACAGGGCACGAGACCCAGTACTTC. The chain recombines TRBV5-4 with TRBJ2-5, with TRBD1 as a possible D gene (6 bases). The V gene's germline CDR1 is SGHNT and CDR2 YYREEE (reference sequence). Trimming cost V 2 bases and J 5 bases, with 10 bases left between them. The CDR3 length is 13 residues.

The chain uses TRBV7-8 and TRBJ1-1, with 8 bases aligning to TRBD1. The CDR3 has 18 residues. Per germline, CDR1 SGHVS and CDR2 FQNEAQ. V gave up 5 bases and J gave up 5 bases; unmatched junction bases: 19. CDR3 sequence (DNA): TGTGCCAGCAGCCGAAGGGGCGGACAGGGAGAGGTTAGGACTGAAGCTTTCTTT. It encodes CASSRRGGQGEVRTEAFF. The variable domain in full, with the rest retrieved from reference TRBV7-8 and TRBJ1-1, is GAGVSQSPRYKVAKRGQDVALRCDPISGHVSLFWYQQALGQGPEFLTYFQNEAQLDKSGLPSDRFFAERPEGSVSTLKIQRTQQEDSAVYLCASSRRGGQGEVRTEAFFGQGTRLTVV.

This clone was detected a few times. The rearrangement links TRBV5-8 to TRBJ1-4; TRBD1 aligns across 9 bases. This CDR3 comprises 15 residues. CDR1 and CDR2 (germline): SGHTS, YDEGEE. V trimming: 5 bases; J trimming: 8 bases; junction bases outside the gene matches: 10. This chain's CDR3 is CASSPGGQGSEKLFF. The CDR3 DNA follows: TGTGCCAGCAGTCCTGGCGGACAGGGGAGCGAAAAACTGTTTTTT.

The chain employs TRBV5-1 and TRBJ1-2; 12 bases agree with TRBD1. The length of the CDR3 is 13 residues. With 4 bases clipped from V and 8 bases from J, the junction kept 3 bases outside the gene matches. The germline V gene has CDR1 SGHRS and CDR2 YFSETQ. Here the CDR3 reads CASSGDRGQGYTF. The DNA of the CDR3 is TGCGCCAGCAGCGGGGACAGGGGGCAGGGCTACACCTTC.

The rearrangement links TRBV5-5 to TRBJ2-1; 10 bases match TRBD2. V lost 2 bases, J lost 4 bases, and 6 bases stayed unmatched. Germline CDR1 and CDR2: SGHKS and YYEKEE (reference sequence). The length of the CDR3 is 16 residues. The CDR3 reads CASSFRTSGAYNEQFF. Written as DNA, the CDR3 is TGTGCCAGCAGCTTCAGGACTAGCGGAGCTTACAATGAGCAGTTCTTC.

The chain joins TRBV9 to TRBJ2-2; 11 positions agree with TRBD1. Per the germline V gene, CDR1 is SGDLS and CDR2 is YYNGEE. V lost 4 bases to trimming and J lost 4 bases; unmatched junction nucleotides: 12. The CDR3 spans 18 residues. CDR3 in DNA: TGTGCCAGCAGCTCTCGGCCAGGACAGGGGGCAGGCACCGGGGAGCTGTTTTTT. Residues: CASSSRPGQGAGTGELFF.

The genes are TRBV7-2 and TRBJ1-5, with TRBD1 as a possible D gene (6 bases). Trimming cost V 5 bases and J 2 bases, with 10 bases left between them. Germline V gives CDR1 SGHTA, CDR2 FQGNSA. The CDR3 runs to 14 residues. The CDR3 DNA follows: TGTGCCAGCAGCGGAGGGGGGGGCAATCAGCCCCAGCATTTT. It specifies CASSGGGGNQPQHF.

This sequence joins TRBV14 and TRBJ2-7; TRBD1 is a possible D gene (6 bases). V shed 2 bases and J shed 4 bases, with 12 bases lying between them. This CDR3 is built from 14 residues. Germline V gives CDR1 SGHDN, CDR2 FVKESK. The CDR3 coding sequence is TGTGCCAGCAGCCAATTACAGGGCCGGTACGAGCAGTACTTC. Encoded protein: CASSQLQGRYEQYF.

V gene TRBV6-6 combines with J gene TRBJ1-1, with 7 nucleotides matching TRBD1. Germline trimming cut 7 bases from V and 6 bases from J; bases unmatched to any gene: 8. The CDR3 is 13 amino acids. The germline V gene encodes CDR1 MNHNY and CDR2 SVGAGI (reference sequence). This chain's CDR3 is CASKRQGVPEAFF. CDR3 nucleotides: TGTGCCAGCAAGCGACAGGGTGTTCCTGAAGCTTTCTTT.

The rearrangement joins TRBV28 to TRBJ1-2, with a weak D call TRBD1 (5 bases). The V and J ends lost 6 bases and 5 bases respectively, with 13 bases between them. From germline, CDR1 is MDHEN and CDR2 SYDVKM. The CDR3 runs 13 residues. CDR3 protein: CASRETGIYGYTF. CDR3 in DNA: TGTGCCAGCAGGGAAACAGGAATATATGGCTACACCTTC.

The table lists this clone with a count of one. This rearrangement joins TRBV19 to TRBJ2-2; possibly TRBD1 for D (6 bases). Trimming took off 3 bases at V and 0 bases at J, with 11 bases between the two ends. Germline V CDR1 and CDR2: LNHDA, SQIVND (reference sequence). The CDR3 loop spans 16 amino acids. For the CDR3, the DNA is TGTGCCAGTAGTATCGGGCGGACAGCGAACACCGGGGAGCTGTTTTTT. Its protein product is CASSIGRTANTGELFF. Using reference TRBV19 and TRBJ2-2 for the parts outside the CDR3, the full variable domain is DGGITQSPKYLFRKEGQNVTLSCEQNLNHDAMYWYRQDPGQGLRLIYYSQIVNDFQKGDIAEGYSVSREKKESFPLTVTSAQKNPTAFYLCASSIGRTANTGELFFGEGSRLTVL.

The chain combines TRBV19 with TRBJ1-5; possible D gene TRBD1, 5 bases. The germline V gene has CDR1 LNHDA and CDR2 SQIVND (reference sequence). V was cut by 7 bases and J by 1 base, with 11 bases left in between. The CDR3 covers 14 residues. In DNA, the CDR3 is TGTGCCAGTAAGAGGGGAGGGAGCAATCAGCCCCAGCATTTT. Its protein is CASKRGGSNQPQHF.

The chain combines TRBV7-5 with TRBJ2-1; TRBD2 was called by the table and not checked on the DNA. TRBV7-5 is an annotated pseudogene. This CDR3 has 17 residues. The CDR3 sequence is CARSPRCSGGAYNEQFF. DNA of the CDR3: TGTGCCAGAAGCCCCCGTTGTAGCGGGGGGGCCTACAATGAGCAGTTCTTC.

The CDR3 reads CASRLGRTEAFF. The CDR3 DNA reads TGTGCCAGCAGATTGGGGCGTACTGAAGCTTTCTTT. J is TRBJ1-1 and V is TRBV12-3 or TRBV12-4, with D maybe TRBD1 (5 bases). Trimming removed 6 bases at V and 5 bases at J, with 10 bases between. The CDR3 covers 12 residues.

CDR3 region: CASSVSAGGAPPYEQYF. CDR3 DNA: TGTGCCAGCAGCGTATCAGCAGGGGGAGCACCCCCCTACGAGCAGTACTTC. The chain links TRBV9 to TRBJ2-7; 7 nucleotides line up with TRBD1. Trimming cost V 1 base and J 2 bases; bases outside gene matches: 12. The CDR3 totals 17 residues. The germline V gene encodes CDR1 SGDLS and CDR2 YYNGEE.

The CDR3 region is CASSIEPGHIPTGNTEAFF. The DNA for the CDR3 is TGTGCCAGCAGCATCGAGCCGGGACACATCCCAACTGGTAACACTGAAGCTTTCTTT. The chain carries TRBV9 and TRBJ1-1; maybe TRBD1 (6 bases). Trimming shortened V by 4 bases and J by 2 bases, and 27 bases separated the two germline ends. The germline V gene has CDR1 SGDLS and CDR2 YYNGEE. This CDR3 has 19 amino acids.

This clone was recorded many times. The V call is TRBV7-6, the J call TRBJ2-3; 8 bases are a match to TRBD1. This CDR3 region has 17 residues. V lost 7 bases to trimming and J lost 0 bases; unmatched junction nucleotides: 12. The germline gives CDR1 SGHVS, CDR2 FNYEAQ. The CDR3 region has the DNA TGTGCCAGCACCCAGGGGGCGGGACCCTCTAGCACAGATACGCAGTATTTT. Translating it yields CASTQGAGPSSTDTQYF.

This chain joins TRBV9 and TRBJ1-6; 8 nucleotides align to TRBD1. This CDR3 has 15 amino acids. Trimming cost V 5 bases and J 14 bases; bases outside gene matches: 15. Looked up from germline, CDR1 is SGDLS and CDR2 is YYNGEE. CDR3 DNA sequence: TGTGCCAGCAGGCGGGGTCAGGGGGCCGAGGGAACCCTCCACTTT. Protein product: CASRRGQGAEGTLHF.

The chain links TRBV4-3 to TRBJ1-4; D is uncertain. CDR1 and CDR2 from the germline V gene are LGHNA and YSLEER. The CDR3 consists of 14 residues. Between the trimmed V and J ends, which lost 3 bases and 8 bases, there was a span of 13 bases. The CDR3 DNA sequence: TGCGCCAGCAGCCACAGGCTCGTTGGCGAAAAACTGTTTTTT. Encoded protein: CASSHRLVGEKLFF.